The source of this T cell receptor (beta chain) is a study of spatial heterogeneity in lung cancer. In the study overall: Alpha-chain detections were consistently fewer than beta-chain detections among the sequences. The study's findings and limits: There were more appearances of ubiquitous expanded tumor TCRs in blood at resection than at follow-up.

Germline V gene sequence: CDR1 MNHNY, CDR2 SVGAGI (reference sequence). The CDR3 sequence is 13 residues long. One entry per CDR3 protein, called by TCRdb with MiXCR from the 5' RACE reads. The table shows under 30,000 distinct CDR3 sequences, with approximately 3% occurring only once. This clonotype was picked up one time. Its antigen is unknown. The junction shows a germline mismatch at one end, possibly a read error. Time point reported: sample taken at primary tumor resection. Without sorting, whole RNA was sequenced from tumor, nontumor lung or frozen PBMC. The donor population consisted of approximately 70 patients with untreated, early-stage non-small cell lung cancer.

The source of this sequence is a female donor with early-stage non-small cell lung cancer. The chain couples TRBV6-6 to TRBJ1-1, with D unresolved. Sequencing was performed on PBMCs, taken at surgery. CDR3 region: CPSSSGGEHEAFF. The CDR3 DNA reads TGTCCCAGCAGTTCGGGCGGGGAACACGAAGCTTTCTTT.